The rows below give T cell receptor beta chains drawn from one sample of a study of regulatory T cells in long-lasting Graves disease. MiXCR, applied by TCRdb to the multiplex PCR reads, yields one record per CDR3 protein. In the table there are a few hundred thousand distinct CDR3 sequences, approximately 25% of which are singletons. This sample comprised peripheral blood mononuclear cells (PBMCs), obtained when the disease was refractory, from a patient treated with antithyroid drugs. The receptors stem from a woman aged 35 to 49 with Graves disease. The CDR3 runs from the conserved cysteine through the conserved F or W. D genes are given only for firm matches.

length: 18; J: TRBJ2-7; V: TRBV28; D: TRBD2; CDR3: CASRTFGGLAGGETHQYF
length: 14; J: TRBJ1-3; V: TRBV24-1; D: -; CDR3: CATSAPDPSGTIYF
length: 15; J: TRBJ1-4; V: TRBV12-3/TRBV12-4; D: -; CDR3: CASSFRGALDEKLFF
length: 14; J: TRBJ2-7; V: TRBV3-1; D: -; CDR3: CASSQQGVSYEQYF
length: 15; J: TRBJ2-2; V: TRBV6-1; D: TRBD2; CDR3: CASNGGTSDPGELFF
length: 14; J: TRBJ1-6; V: TRBV11-2; D: -; CDR3: CASSGFSYNSPLHF
length: 14; J: TRBJ2-7; V: TRBV30; D: TRBD2; CDR3: CAWSVLAGVSEQYF
length: 13; J: TRBJ2-2; V: TRBV4-1; D: -; CDR3: CASRGPGFGELFF
length: 13; J: TRBJ1-6; V: TRBV7-2; D: -; CDR3: CASSRTVLSPLHF
length: 17; J: TRBJ2-5; V: TRBV5-5; D: -; CDR3: CASSLWYSSLPGETQYF
length: 18; J: TRBJ2-3; V: TRBV11-2; D: -; CDR3: CASSPRLGQHQITDTQYF
length: 16; J: TRBJ2-3; V: TRBV18; D: -; CDR3: CASSPPNRVSTDTQYF
length: 15; J: TRBJ2-1; V: TRBV20-1; D: TRBD2; CDR3: CSARKGLAVGNEQFF
length: 14; J: TRBJ2-5; V: TRBV7-9; D: -; CDR3: CASNTGIGQETQYF
length: 16; J: TRBJ2-7; V: TRBV11-2; D: TRBD2; CDR3: CASSRIAGPRDYEQYF
length: 15; J: TRBJ1-5; V: TRBV19; D: -; CDR3: CASRSGGWSNQPQHF
length: 15; J: TRBJ1-5; V: TRBV28; D: TRBD1; CDR3: CASSPGRGQQQPQHF
length: 15; J: TRBJ2-7; V: TRBV29-1; D: -; CDR3: CSVEDQTAGVDEQYF
length: 15; J: TRBJ2-7; V: TRBV19; D: TRBD2; CDR3: CASSTLAGGPFEQYF
length: 13; J: TRBJ1-3; V: TRBV30; D: -; CDR3: CAWRQTSGNTIYF
length: 13; J: TRBJ2-2; V: TRBV19; D: -; CDR3: CASSMMGTGELFF